This T cell receptor (beta chain) stems from a study of control samples from healthy donors and cancer patients. Profiled with immunoSEQ multiplex PCR; TCRdb holds only in-frame clones, not every one. This sample has approximately 120,000 clones, with around 90% found just once. V dropped 3 bases and J dropped 0 bases, with 8 bases sitting between them. CDR3 length equals 14 residues. CDR1 SGHNT and CDR2 YENEEA come from the germline V gene. The TCR was taken from a middle-aged man in good health. What was sequenced was blood. This rearrangement joins TRBV11-3 to TRBJ1-1; D not certain. CDR3 in DNA: TGTGCCAGCAGCTTGGCGTGGATGAACACTGAAGCTTTCTTT. Translated, it gives CASSLAWMNTEAFF.